These 11 T cell receptor beta chains came from one sample sequenced in a study of OX40 agonist ivuxolimab in advanced cancers. TCRdb keeps only in-frame clones here, not all; method: immunoSEQ multiplex PCR. The sample has some 68,000 clones; 65% to 90% are singletons. This material consisted of CD4+ or CD8+ T cells sorted from blood, taken in a trial of the OX40 agonist ivuxolimab. Source of these receptors: an adult with an advanced solid tumor such as melanoma, head and neck, liver or kidney cancer.

The V and J genes are TRBV10-3 and TRBJ2-1, with D perhaps matching TRBD1 or TRBD2 (5 bases each). The germline V gene has CDR1 ENHRY and CDR2 SYGVKD. V lost 7 bases, J lost 2 bases, and 12 bases lay in between. The CDR3 runs 14 residues. In DNA form, the CDR3 reads TGTGCCATCAACCGGGACGGTCCCTACAATGAGCAGTTCTTC. Protein product: CAINRDGPYNEQFF.

The chain links TRBV6-6 to TRBJ1-1, with D perhaps matching TRBD1 (5 bases). Germline values: CDR1 MNHNY, CDR2 SVGAGI (reference sequence). This CDR3 contains 11 residues. Trimming removed 7 bases at V and 4 bases at J, with 7 bases between. CDR3 sequence: CASIRGTEAFF. The CDR3 nucleotides read TGTGCCAGCATTAGGGGCACTGAAGCTTTCTTT.

This clone was seen more than once but under ten times. CDR3 nucleotides: TGTGCCAGCAGTCAAATCTCGAACACTGAAGCTTTCTTT. Translating it yields CASSQISNTEAFF. This chain connects TRBV6-5 to TRBJ1-1; D gene unclear. With 5 bases removed from V and 1 base from J, the gap between germline ends came to 8 bases. Germline CDR1 MNHEY, CDR2 SVGAGI. There are 13 residues in the CDR3.

The CDR3 loop is CASSEGAGVLYNEQFF. The CDR3 coding sequence is TGTGCCAGCAGTGAAGGCGCAGGGGTCCTTTACAATGAGCAGTTCTTC. The genes are TRBV2 and TRBJ2-1, with a weak D call TRBD1 (6 bases). V dropped 1 base and J dropped 4 bases, with 14 bases sitting between them. Germline V lookup: CDR1 SNHLY, CDR2 FYNNEI. The CDR3 totals 16 residues.

V usage is TRBV6-6 and J usage is TRBJ1-3; unclear D gene. The V end lost 0 bases, the J end lost 2 bases, and 8 bases lay between the germline ends. Per the germline V gene, CDR1 is MNHNY and CDR2 is SVGAGI (reference sequence). The CDR3 covers 15 residues. This chain's CDR3 is CASSYSESPGNTIYF. The CDR3 DNA is TGTGCCAGCAGTTACTCAGAGAGTCCTGGAAACACCATATATTTT.

The chain couples TRBV11-2 to TRBJ1-3; the D gene is possibly TRBD1 (5 bases). Germline loops: CDR1 SGHAT, CDR2 FQNNGV. The CDR3 sequence is 17 residues long. With 4 bases removed from V and 0 bases from J, the gap between germline ends came to 16 bases. DNA for the CDR3: TGTGCCAGCAGCTCTAGGACAACAACAATCTCTGGAAACACCATATATTTT. It encodes CASSSRTTTISGNTIYF.

The chain carries TRBV28 and TRBJ1-2; 9 bases map to TRBD1. Losses at the gene ends were 6 bases for V and 3 bases for J; bases not matched to a gene: 5. This CDR3 spans 14 amino acids. The germline gives CDR1 MDHEN, CDR2 SYDVKM. The CDR3 bases are TGTGCCAGCAGACGGACAGGGGCCCACTATGGCTACACCTTC. Protein sequence: CASRRTGAHYGYTF.

In its sample, this clone was seen a few times. The rearrangement links TRBV19 to TRBJ1-1; a weak D match, TRBD1 (5 bases). CDR1 is LNHDA, CDR2 SQIVND, per germline (reference sequence). The length of the CDR3 is 16 residues. Trimming cost V 6 bases and J 1 base, with 18 bases left between them. CDR3 in amino acids: CASRTRDGGGNTEAFF. The CDR3 coding sequence is TGTGCCAGTAGAACCCGGGACGGCGGTGGGAACACTGAAGCTTTCTTT.

The sample holds a few counts of this clone. J is TRBJ1-6 and V is TRBV2; 10 bases are shared with TRBD1. The CDR3 has 15 amino acids. Germline CDR1 reads SNHLY; CDR2 reads FYNNEI. Unmatched junction bases numbered 9, after V lost 6 bases and J lost 10 bases. CDR3 region: CASRRDRGFGSPLHF. CDR3 nucleotide sequence: TGTGCCAGCAGAAGGGACAGGGGTTTTGGGTCACCCCTCCACTTT.

The genes are TRBV19 and TRBJ1-1, with 11 positions matching TRBD1. J was trimmed by 4 bases and V by 9 bases; bases with no gene match: 7. Germline values: CDR1 LNHDA, CDR2 SQIVND (reference sequence). The CDR3 length is 14 residues. For the CDR3, the DNA is TGTGCCAGCTGGGACAGGGGGAGAGGCACTGAAGCTTTCTTT. Translating gives CASWDRGRGTEAFF.

The chain links TRBV27 to TRBJ2-2; unclear D gene. This CDR3 is built from 13 residues. V was clipped by 3 bases and J by 7 bases, with 9 bases between them. From germline, CDR1 is MNHEY and CDR2 SMNVEV (reference sequence). CDR3 DNA: TGTGCCAGCAGTTTCCACCTAGGCGGGGAGCTGTTTTTT. This codes for CASSFHLGGELFF.